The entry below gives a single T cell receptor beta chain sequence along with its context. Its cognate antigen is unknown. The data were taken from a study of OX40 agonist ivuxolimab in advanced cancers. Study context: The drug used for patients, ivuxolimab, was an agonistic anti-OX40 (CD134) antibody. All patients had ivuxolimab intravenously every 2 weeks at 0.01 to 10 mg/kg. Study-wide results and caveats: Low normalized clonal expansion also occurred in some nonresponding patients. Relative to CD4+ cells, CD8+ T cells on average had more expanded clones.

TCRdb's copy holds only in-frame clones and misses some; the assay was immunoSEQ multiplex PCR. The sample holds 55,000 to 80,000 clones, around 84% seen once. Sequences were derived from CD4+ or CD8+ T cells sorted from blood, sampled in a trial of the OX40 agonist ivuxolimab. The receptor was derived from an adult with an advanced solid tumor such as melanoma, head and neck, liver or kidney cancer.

DNA for the CDR3: TGTGCCTGGAGCGACAGGGGAAGCTACACCTTC. Protein product: CAWSDRGSYTF. This chain uses TRBV30 with TRBJ1-2; 8 bases map to TRBD1. The V and J ends lost 3 bases and 9 bases, in that order; junction bases with no gene match: 3. This CDR3 is 11 amino acids long. Germline-derived CDR1 and CDR2 are GTSNPN and SVGIG (reference sequence).